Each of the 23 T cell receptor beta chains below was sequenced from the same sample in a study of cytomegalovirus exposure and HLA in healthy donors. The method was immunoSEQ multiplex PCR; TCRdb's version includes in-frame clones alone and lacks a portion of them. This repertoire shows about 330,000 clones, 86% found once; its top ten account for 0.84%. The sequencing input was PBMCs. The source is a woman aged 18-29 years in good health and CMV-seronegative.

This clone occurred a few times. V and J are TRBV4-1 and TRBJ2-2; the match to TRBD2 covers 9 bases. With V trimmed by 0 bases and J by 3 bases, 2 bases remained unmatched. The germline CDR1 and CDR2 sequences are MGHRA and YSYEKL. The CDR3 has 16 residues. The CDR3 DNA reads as TGCGCCAGCAGCCAAGACGCGGGAGGGCACACCGGGGAGCTGTTTTTT. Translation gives CASSQDAGGHTGELFF.

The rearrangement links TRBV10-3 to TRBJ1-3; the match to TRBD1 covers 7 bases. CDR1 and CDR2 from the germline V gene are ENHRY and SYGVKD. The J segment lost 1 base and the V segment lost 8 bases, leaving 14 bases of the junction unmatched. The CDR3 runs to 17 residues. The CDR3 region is CAIAWGQINPSGNTIYF. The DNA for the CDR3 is TGTGCCATCGCCTGGGGACAGATCAATCCTTCTGGAAACACCATATATTTT.

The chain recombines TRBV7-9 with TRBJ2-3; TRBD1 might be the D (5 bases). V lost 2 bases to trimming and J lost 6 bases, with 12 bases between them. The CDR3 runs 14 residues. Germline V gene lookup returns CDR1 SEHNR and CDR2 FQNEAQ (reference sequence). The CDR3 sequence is CASSLRQFEDTQYF. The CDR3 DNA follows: TGTGCCAGCAGCTTACGACAGTTCGAGGATACGCAGTATTTT.

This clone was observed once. CDR3 nucleotides: TGTGCCAGCAGCTCCGGGACAGGGAGCCTAACTGAAGCTTTCTTT. Translating gives CASSSGTGSLTEAFF. The V and J genes are TRBV6-5 and TRBJ1-1; TRBD1 matches at 9 bases. The germline V gene encodes CDR1 MNHEY and CDR2 SVGAGI. V was clipped by 6 bases and J by 5 bases; unmatched bases: 10. CDR3 length equals 15 residues.

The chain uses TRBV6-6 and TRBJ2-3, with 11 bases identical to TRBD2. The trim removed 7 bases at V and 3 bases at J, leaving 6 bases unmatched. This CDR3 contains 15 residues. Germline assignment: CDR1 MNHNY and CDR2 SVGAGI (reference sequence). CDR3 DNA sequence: TGTGCCAGCACCGTAACTAGCGGGAGAACAGATACGCAGTATTTT. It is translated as CASTVTSGRTDTQYF.

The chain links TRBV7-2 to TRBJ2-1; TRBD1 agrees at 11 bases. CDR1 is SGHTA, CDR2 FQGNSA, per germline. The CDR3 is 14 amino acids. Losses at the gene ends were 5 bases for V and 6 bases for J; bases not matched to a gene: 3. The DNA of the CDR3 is TGTGCCAGCAGCCCGGGACAGGGGGGCAATGAGCAGTTCTTC. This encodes CASSPGQGGNEQFF.

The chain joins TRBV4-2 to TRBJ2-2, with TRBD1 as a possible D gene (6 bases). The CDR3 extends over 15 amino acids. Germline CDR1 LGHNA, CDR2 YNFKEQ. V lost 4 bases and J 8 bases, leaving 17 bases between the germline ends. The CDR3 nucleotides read TGTGCCAGCAGCCGTGATGTCGGGACATGGGGGGAGCTGTTTTTT. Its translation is CASSRDVGTWGELFF.

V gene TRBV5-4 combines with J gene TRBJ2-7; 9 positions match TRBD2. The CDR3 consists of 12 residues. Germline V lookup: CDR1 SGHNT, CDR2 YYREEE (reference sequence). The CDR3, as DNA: TGTGCTTGGGCGGGGGGGTACTACGAGCAGTACTTC. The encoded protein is CAWAGGYYEQYF.

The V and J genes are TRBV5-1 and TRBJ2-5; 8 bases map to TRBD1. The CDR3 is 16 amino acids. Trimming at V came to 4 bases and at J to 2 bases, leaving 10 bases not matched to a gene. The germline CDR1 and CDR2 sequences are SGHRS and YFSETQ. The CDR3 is CASSRRGQGIQETQYF. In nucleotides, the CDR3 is TGCGCCAGCAGCCGACGTGGACAGGGCATTCAAGAGACCCAGTACTTC.

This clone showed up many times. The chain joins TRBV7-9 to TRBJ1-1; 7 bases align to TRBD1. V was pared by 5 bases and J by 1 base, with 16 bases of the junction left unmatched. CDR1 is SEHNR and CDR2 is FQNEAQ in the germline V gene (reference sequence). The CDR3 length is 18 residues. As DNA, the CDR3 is TGTGCCAGCAGCCCCAGGCCGCAGAGGCAGGGGGAGAACACTGAAGCTTTCTTT. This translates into CASSPRPQRQGENTEAFF.

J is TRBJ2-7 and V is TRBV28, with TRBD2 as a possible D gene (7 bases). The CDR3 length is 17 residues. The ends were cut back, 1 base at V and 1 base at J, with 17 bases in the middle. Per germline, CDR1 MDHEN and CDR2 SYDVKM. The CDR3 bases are TGTGCCAGCAGTTTATACCCTGAACAGGGAGGGTCCTACGAGCAGTACTTC. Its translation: CASSLYPEQGGSYEQYF.

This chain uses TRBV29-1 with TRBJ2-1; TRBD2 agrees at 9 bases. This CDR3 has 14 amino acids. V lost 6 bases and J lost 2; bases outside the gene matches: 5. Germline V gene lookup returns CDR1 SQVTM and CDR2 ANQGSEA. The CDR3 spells CSVRAGGAYNEQFF. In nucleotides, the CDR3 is TGCAGCGTCCGAGCGGGAGGAGCCTACAATGAGCAGTTCTTC.

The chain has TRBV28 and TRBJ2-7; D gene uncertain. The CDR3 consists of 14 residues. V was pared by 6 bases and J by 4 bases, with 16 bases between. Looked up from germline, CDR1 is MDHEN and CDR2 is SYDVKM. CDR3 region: CASSREAAFYEQYF. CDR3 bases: TGTGCCAGCAGCCGAGAGGCAGCTTTTTACGAGCAGTACTTC.

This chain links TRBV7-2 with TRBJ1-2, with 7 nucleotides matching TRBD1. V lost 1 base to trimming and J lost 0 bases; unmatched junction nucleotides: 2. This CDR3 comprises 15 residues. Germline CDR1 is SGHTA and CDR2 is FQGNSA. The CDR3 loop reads CASSLEGQTNYGYTF. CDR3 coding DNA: TGTGCCAGCAGCTTAGAGGGACAGACTAACTATGGCTACACCTTC.

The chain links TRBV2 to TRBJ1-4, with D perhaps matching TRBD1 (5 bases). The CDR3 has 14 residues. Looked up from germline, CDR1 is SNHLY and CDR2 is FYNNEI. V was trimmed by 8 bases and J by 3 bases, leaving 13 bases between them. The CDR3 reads CASGGRDPNEKLFF. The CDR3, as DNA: TGTGCCAGCGGAGGGCGGGACCCTAATGAAAAACTGTTTTTT.

The CDR3 DNA reads TGTGCCAGTAACCCCGGGACAGGGGTACCCTACGAGCAGTACTTC. Its protein product is CASNPGTGVPYEQYF. The rearrangement joins TRBV19 to TRBJ2-7; 10 bases are a match to TRBD1. The CDR3 contains 15 residues. Germline V gives CDR1 LNHDA, CDR2 SQIVND (reference sequence). Trimming cost V 7 bases and J 2 bases; bases outside gene matches: 8.

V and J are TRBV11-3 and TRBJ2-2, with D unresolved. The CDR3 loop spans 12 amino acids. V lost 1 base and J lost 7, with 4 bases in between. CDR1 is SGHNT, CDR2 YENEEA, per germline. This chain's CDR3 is CASSLVLGELFF. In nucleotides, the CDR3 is TGTGCCAGCAGCTTAGTACTCGGGGAGCTGTTTTTT.

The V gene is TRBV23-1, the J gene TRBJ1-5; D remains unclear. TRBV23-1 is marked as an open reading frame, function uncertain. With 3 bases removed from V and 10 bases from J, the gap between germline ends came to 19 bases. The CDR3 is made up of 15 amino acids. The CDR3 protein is CASSHLRPNAGPQHF. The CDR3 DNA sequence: TGCGCCAGCAGTCACCTCCGGCCCAATGCGGGTCCCCAGCATTTT.

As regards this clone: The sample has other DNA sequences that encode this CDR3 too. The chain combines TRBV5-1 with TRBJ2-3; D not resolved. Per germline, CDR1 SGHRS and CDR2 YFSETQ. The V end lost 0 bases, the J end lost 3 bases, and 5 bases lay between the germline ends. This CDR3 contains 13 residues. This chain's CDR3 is CASSLAGTDTQYF. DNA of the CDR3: TGCGCCAGCAGCTTGGCCGGGACAGATACGCAGTATTTT.

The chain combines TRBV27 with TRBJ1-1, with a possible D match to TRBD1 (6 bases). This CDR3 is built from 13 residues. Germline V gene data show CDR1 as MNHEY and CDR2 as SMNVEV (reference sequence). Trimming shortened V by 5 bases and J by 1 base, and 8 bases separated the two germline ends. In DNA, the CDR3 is TGTGCCAGCAGTAAGGGGGAGAACACTGAAGCTTTCTTT. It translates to CASSKGENTEAFF.

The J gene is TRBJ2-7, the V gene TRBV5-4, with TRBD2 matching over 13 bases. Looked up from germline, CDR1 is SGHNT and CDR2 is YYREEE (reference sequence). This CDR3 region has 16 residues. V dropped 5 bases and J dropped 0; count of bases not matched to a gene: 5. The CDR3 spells CASSTGLAGLSYEQYF. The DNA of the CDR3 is TGTGCCAGCAGTACGGGACTAGCGGGACTCTCCTACGAGCAGTACTTC.

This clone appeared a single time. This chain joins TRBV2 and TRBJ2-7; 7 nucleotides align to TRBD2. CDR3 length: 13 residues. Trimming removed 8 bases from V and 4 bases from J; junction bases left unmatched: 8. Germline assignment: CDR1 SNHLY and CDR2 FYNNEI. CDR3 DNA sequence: TGTGCCAGCCTATCCCCGGGGGGATACGAGCAGTACTTC. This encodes CASLSPGGYEQYF.

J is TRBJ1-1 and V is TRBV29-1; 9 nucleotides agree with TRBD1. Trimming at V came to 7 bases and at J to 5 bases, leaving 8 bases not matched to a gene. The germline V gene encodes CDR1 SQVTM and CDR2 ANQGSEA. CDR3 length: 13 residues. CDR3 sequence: CSAEGQGKTEAFF. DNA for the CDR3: TGCAGCGCGGAGGGACAGGGTAAAACTGAAGCTTTCTTT.